A selection of T cell receptor beta chains follows, all from one sample in a study of shared clonotypes between healthy human individuals. The table came from immunoSEQ multiplex PCR; TCRdb's copy has only in-frame clones and leaves some out. Of some 2,000,000 clones in the sample, roughly 95% are singletons; the top ten hold around 0.13%. The specimen was naive CD4+ T cells sorted from blood. The receptors derive from a man aged 18 to 35 in good health. CDR3s include the opening cysteine and the closing phenylalanine or tryptophan. Fields, in order: clone size, V gene, J gene, D gene, CDR3 protein, CDR3 DNA. A D gene is named only where the DNA matches it firmly. Clone size is not always given. Where it is, it says once, few, many or a class for expanded clones.

>.|TRBV23-1|TRBJ2-7|.
CASSQPLGRSYEQYF
TGCGCCAGCAGTCAACCTCTGGGACGGTCCTACGAGCAGTACTTC
>.|TRBV5-4|TRBJ1-4|.
CASSLSGVEKLFF
TGTGCCAGCAGCTTGTCGGGGGTTGAAAAACTGTTTTTT
>.|TRBV6-1|TRBJ1-4|.
CASSGTPLEKLFF
TGTGCCAGCAGTGGGACACCACTAGAAAAACTGTTTTTT
>.|TRBV28|TRBJ1-5|.
CASSFGGFGNQPQHF
TGTGCCAGCAGTTTTGGGGGGTTTGGCAATCAGCCCCAGCATTTT
>.|TRBV6-5|TRBJ1-3|.
CASSSQNPSGNTIYF
TGTGCCAGCAGTTCGCAGAATCCCTCTGGAAACACCATATATTTT
>.|TRBV30|TRBJ1-1|TRBD1
CAWMTGKGTEAFF
TGTGCCTGGATGACAGGGAAGGGCACTGAAGCTTTCTTT
>.|TRBV11-2|TRBJ1-4|.
CASSVQGEKLFF
TGTGCCAGCAGCGTACAAGGAGAAAAACTGTTTTTT
>.|TRBV7-8|TRBJ1-2|.
CASSLEASNYGYTF
TGTGCCAGCAGCTTAGAGGCGTCTAACTATGGCTACACCTTC
>few|TRBV9|TRBJ1-6|.
CASSVESYSPLHF
TGTGCCAGCAGCGTAGAATCATATTCACCCCTCCACTTT
>.|TRBV30|TRBJ1-6|.
CAWSVLGGNSYNSPLHF
TGTGCCTGGAGTGTACTCGGGGGGAACTCCTATAATTCACCCCTCCACTTT
>.|TRBV25-1|TRBJ1-1|TRBD1
CASSERDRKPSAAFF
TGTGCCAGCAGTGAACGGGACAGAAAACCCTCGGCGGCTTTCTTT
>.|TRBV6-4|TRBJ2-5|TRBD1
CASSDKDRSQTQYF
TGTGCCAGCAGTGACAAGGACAGGTCTCAGACCCAGTACTTC
>once|TRBV7-9|TRBJ2-1|.
CASSNRGLHYNEQFF
TGTGCCAGCAGCAACCGGGGACTTCATTACAATGAGCAGTTCTTC
>.|TRBV6-5|TRBJ1-3|.
CASSSGTAGNTIYF
TGTGCCAGCAGTTCCGGGACGGCTGGAAACACCATATATTTT
>once|TRBV4-2|TRBJ2-5|.
CASSHGDYQETQYF
TGTGCCAGCAGCCACGGGGACTACCAAGAGACCCAGTACTTC
>.|TRBV18|TRBJ1-3|.
CASSPQGAGNTIYF
TGTGCCAGCTCACCACAGGGAGCGGGAAACACCATATATTTT
>.|TRBV11-2|TRBJ2-7|TRBD1
CASSLEGQGFYEQYF
TGTGCCAGCAGCTTAGAAGGACAGGGATTCTACGAGCAGTACTTC
>.|TRBV5-4|TRBJ2-5|.
CASTRTDYGQYF
TGTGCCAGCACCAGGACGGACTACGGGCAGTACTTC
>.|TRBV7-2|TRBJ1-2|TRBD1
CASSRWDSNYGYTF
TGTGCCAGCAGTCGGTGGGACAGTAACTATGGCTACACCTTC
>.|TRBV9|TRBJ2-3|.
CASSPQIAGWSTDTQYF
TGTGCCAGCAGCCCTCAGATCGCGGGGTGGAGCACAGATACGCAGTATTTT
>.|TRBV6-5|TRBJ1-3|.
CASSSDSTGNTIYF
TGTGCCAGCAGTTCGGACAGCACTGGAAACACCATATATTTT
>once|TRBV18|TRBJ1-2|TRBD1
CASSPRTGGGDYGYTF
TGTGCCAGCTCACCTAGGACAGGGGGCGGTGACTATGGCTACACCTTC
>.|TRBV11-3|TRBJ1-3|.
CASSLAGSPGNTIYF
TGTGCCAGCAGCTTAGCCGGCAGTCCTGGAAACACCATATATTTT
>.|TRBV11-3|TRBJ2-1|.
CASSPLNEQFF
TGTGCCAGCAGCCCCCTCAATGAGCAGTTCTTC
>once|TRBV7-2|TRBJ2-3|.
CASSLVRLLQGRGTDTQYF
TGTGCCAGCAGCTTAGTCCGACTGCTCCAGGGAAGGGGCACAGATACGCAGTATTTT
>.|TRBV9|TRBJ1-1|.
CASSSSLVGLYTEAFF
TGTGCCAGCAGCTCCTCTCTCGTGGGCTTGTACACTGAAGCTTTCTTT
>.|TRBV5-1|TRBJ2-3|TRBD2
CASSSIAGAGGYTQYF
TGCGCCAGCAGCTCCATAGCGGGGGCCGGCGGGTATACGCAGTATTTT
>.|TRBV10-3|TRBJ2-7|.
CAISVGDSPTYEQYF
TGTGCCATCAGCGTGGGCGACAGCCCGACCTACGAGCAGTACTTC
>.|TRBV6-5|TRBJ1-1|.
CASSYVSTLNTEAFF
TGTGCCAGCAGTTATGTCAGTACACTGAACACTGAAGCCTTCTTT
>.|TRBV18|TRBJ1-3|TRBD1
CASSPTGQVTGNTIYF
TGTGCCAGCTCACCAACCGGACAGGTTACAGGAAACACCATATATTTT
>.|TRBV6-1|TRBJ2-3|.
CASRAPPGSTDTQYF
TGTGCCAGCAGGGCCCCGCCGGGGAGCACAGATACGCAGTATTTT
>.|TRBV27|TRBJ2-2|TRBD1
CASSTSQGQGAWTGELFF
TGTGCCAGCAGTACCTCCCAGGGACAGGGGGCTTGGACCGGGGAGCTGTTTTTT
>.|TRBV11-3|TRBJ2-7|.
CASSLGSGGKNEQYF
TGTGCCAGCAGCTTAGGATCGGGGGGCAAGAACGAGCAGTACTTC
>.|TRBV6-5|TRBJ1-6|.
CASSYQGTNSPLHF
TGTGCCAGCAGTTACCAGGGGACTAATTCACCCCTCCACTTT
>.|TRBV5-1|TRBJ1-1|.
CASSLAGRMNTEAFF
TGCGCCAGCAGCTTGGCCGGTAGGATGAACACTGAAGCTTTCTTT
>few|TRBV30|TRBJ1-1|.
CAWSVIRVTEAFF
TGTGCCTGGAGTGTTATCAGGGTTACTGAAGCTTTCTTT
>.|TRBV10-3|TRBJ2-7|TRBD2
CATRSGLAGAEQYF
TGTGCCACTAGATCGGGACTAGCGGGGGCGGAGCAGTACTTC
>.|TRBV7-9|TRBJ2-7|TRBD2
CASSLGGGGPSEQYF
TGTGCCAGCAGCTTAGGAGGCGGGGGGCCGTCCGAGCAGTACTTC
>once|TRBV19|TRBJ2-7|TRBD2
CASSTAVQRGYSEQYF
TGTGCCAGTAGTACCGCCGTTCAGCGGGGCTATTCGGAGCAGTACTTC
>.|TRBV7-9|TRBJ2-5|TRBD1
CASRGQGYQETQYF
TGTGCCAGCAGGGGACAGGGGTACCAAGAGACCCAGTACTTC
>.|TRBV5-1|TRBJ2-6|TRBD1
CATTTGGAGANVLTF
TGCGCCACGACGACAGGGGGCGCTGGGGCCAACGTCCTGACTTTC
>once|TRBV28|TRBJ1-2|TRBD1
CASSPPRGTGVNYGYTF
TGTGCCAGCAGTCCTCCCCGCGGGACAGGGGTAAACTATGGCTACACCTTC
>.|TRBV28|TRBJ1-2|.
CASSLAGFGYTF
TGTGCCAGCAGTTTAGCTGGGTTCGGCTACACCTTC
>.|TRBV10-3|TRBJ1-5|TRBD1
CAISEDRVGQPQHF
TGTGCCATCAGCGAGGACAGGGTGGGTCAGCCCCAGCATTTT
>.|TRBV7-9|TRBJ1-1|.
CASSLGTGSVAFF
TGTGCCAGCAGCTTAGGTACAGGCTCCGTAGCTTTCTTT
>.|TRBV5-4|TRBJ2-5|TRBD2
CASSPAASGGLQETQYF
TGTGCCAGCAGCCCGGCGGCTAGCGGGGGACTCCAAGAGACCCAGTACTTC
>.|TRBV28|TRBJ1-1|.
CASNHGSPEAFF
TGTGCCAGCAACCATGGATCCCCTGAAGCTTTCTTT
>.|TRBV7-6|TRBJ1-4|.
CASNPRLANEKLFF
TGTGCCAGCAATCCCAGGCTAGCTAATGAAAAACTGTTTTTT
>.|TRBV6-5|TRBJ2-3|.
CASKIDTSTDTQYF
TGTGCCAGCAAAATCGATACTAGCACAGATACGCAGTATTTT
>.|TRBV6-5|TRBJ2-7|.
CASSYGQGPYEQYF
TGTGCCAGCAGTTACGGGCAGGGGCCCTACGAGCAGTACTTC
>.|TRBV25-1|TRBJ1-1|.
CASSDRTAGNTEAFF
TGTGCCAGCAGTGATCGAACGGCAGGGAACACTGAAGCTTTCTTT
>.|TRBV20-1|TRBJ1-3|.
CSAAGGNTIYF
TGCAGTGCTGCAGGAGGAAACACCATATATTTT
>once|TRBV10-2|TRBJ1-2|TRBD1
CASSEKGGQGSYGYTF
TGCGCTAGCAGTGAAAAAGGGGGACAGGGAAGTTATGGCTACACCTTC
>.|TRBV20-1|TRBJ2-7|.
CSAVDSYEQYF
TGCAGTGCCGTCGACTCCTACGAGCAGTACTTC
>.|TRBV2|TRBJ1-6|TRBD1
CARTAGGWGAINSPLHF
TGTGCCAGAACAGCAGGGGGGTGGGGAGCCATTAATTCACCCCTCCACTTT
>.|TRBV19|TRBJ2-1|TRBD2
CASSFLAGNRYNEQFF
TGTGCCAGTTCCTTCTTAGCGGGAAATCGCTACAATGAGCAGTTCTTC
>.|TRBV5-5|TRBJ2-1|.
CASSLAGDPYNEQFF
TGTGCCAGCAGCTTGGCGGGAGACCCCTACAATGAGCAGTTCTTC
>once|TRBV4-3|TRBJ2-3|TRBD2
CASSQGYSGRALSRTDTQYF
TGCGCCAGCAGCCAGGGATATAGCGGGAGGGCCCTATCACGCACAGATACGCAGTATTTT